This entry lists 20 T cell receptor beta chains sequenced from one sample in a study of early stage breast cancer tumors. Generated by immunoSEQ multiplex PCR, the TCRdb table keeps only in-frame clones and is missing some. The sample yields 25,000 to 35,000 clones, roughly four fifths seen once. Sample: blood. All receptors come from a person aged 40-50 years with breast cancer.

The DNA of the CDR3 is TGTGCCAGCAGTGAAATGGGGACTAGCAGATACGAGCAGTACTTC. It specifies CASSEMGTSRYEQYF. This chain joins TRBV2 and TRBJ2-7, with 9 bases fitting TRBD2. The CDR3 is made up of 15 amino acids. CDR1 is SNHLY, CDR2 FYNNEI, per germline. V was pared by 2 bases and J by 4 bases, with 6 bases of the junction left unmatched. The full variable domain, completed using reference TRBV2 and TRBJ2-7, is EPEVTQTPSHQVTQMGQEVILRCVPISNHLYFYWYRQILGQKVEFLVSFYNNEISEKSEIFDDQFSVERPDGSNFTLKIRSTKLEDSAMYFCASSEMGTSRYEQYFGPGTRLTVT.

The V call is TRBV5-1, the J call TRBJ2-3, with D uncertain. The CDR3 covers 11 residues. The germline gives CDR1 SGHRS, CDR2 YFSETQ. V was shortened by 4 bases and J by 4 bases, with 4 bases between the two germline ends. In DNA form, the CDR3 reads TGCGCCAGCAGCCGGGCAGATACGCAGTATTTT. Protein sequence: CASSRADTQYF.

CDR3 residues: CASSPGLGGTGELFF. The CDR3 nucleotides read TGTGCCAGCAGCCCAGGACTAGGGGGGACCGGGGAGCTGTTTTTT. The genes are TRBV7-2 and TRBJ2-2, with D possibly TRBD2 on 7 matching bases. This CDR3 is 15 amino acids long. Germline V gives CDR1 SGHTA, CDR2 FQGNSA. Trimming left V 5 bases short and J 5 bases short, with 15 bases between.

The J gene is TRBJ1-3, the V gene TRBV11-3; tentative D call: TRBD1 (6 bases). Looked up from germline, CDR1 is SGHNT and CDR2 is YENEEA. The CDR3 totals 16 residues. V shed 5 bases and J shed 0 bases, with 14 bases lying between them. The CDR3 bases are TGTGCCAGCAGCGTCGGCAGGGGACTCTCTGGAAACACCATATATTTT. Residues: CASSVGRGLSGNTIYF.

The rearrangement joins TRBV7-2 to TRBJ2-5; D possibly matches TRBD1 or TRBD2 (5 bases each). The CDR3 is 15 amino acids. V lost 1 base, J lost 5 bases, and 14 bases lay in between. CDR1 and CDR2 (germline): SGHTA, FQGNSA. This CDR3 is CASSLVFGGRETQYF. CDR3 bases: TGTGCCAGCAGCTTAGTTTTTGGGGGTAGGGAGACCCAGTACTTC.

The chain is built from TRBV6-5 and TRBJ2-1; 9 bases are shared with TRBD1. With V trimmed by 4 bases and J by 9 bases, 10 bases remained unmatched. Germline assignment: CDR1 MNHEY and CDR2 SVGAGI. This CDR3 contains 15 residues. CDR3 residues: CASSSGTGSRAEQFF. In DNA, the CDR3 is TGTGCCAGCAGTTCCGGGACAGGGTCTAGAGCTGAGCAGTTCTTC.

V gene TRBV2 combines with J gene TRBJ2-5; D remains ambiguous. The germline V gene encodes CDR1 SNHLY and CDR2 FYNNEI. The CDR3 is 12 residues long. The germline V and J ends were trimmed by 4 bases and 1 base, with 4 bases remaining between them. The CDR3 spells CASSGGQETQYF. The DNA of the CDR3 is TGTGCCAGCAGTGGGGGCCAAGAGACCCAGTACTTC.

The chain couples TRBV28 to TRBJ2-2; TRBD1 is a possible D gene (5 bases). Germline CDR1 reads MDHEN; CDR2 reads SYDVKM. The CDR3 is 14 amino acids. V dropped 3 bases and J dropped 3 bases, with 8 bases sitting between them. CDR3 DNA sequence: TGTGCCAGCAGTTTGAGACAGTACACCGGGGAGCTGTTTTTT. Translation gives CASSLRQYTGELFF.

The chain combines TRBV9 with TRBJ2-5; no definite D call. Trimming stripped 1 base from V and 3 bases from J, with 7 bases between. This CDR3 region has 13 residues. Germline V CDR1 and CDR2: SGDLS, YYNGEE. CDR3 DNA: TGTGCCAGCAGCGTAATGGGGAAAGAGACCCAGTACTTC. This gives the protein CASSVMGKETQYF.

This chain uses TRBV7-2 with TRBJ2-2; 9 bases agree with TRBD2. There are 16 residues in the CDR3. Germline lookup yields CDR1 SGHTA and CDR2 FQGNSA. Trimming took 7 bases from V and 5 from J; bases not matched to a gene: 11. CDR3 amino acids: CASISSGTLITGELFF. CDR3 nucleotides: TGTGCCAGCATCTCTAGCGGGACCCTCATTACCGGGGAGCTGTTTTTT. Variable domain in full (rest from reference TRBV7-2 and TRBJ2-2): GAGVSQSPSNKVTEKGKDVELRCDPISGHTALYWYRQSLGQGLEFLIYFQGNSAPDKSGLPSDRFSAERTGGSVSTLTIQRTQQEDSAVYLCASISSGTLITGELFFGEGSRLTVL.

V and J are TRBV6-4 and TRBJ2-2; 13 bases map to TRBD2. V was clipped by 6 bases and J by 6 bases; unmatched bases: 10. Germline-derived CDR1 and CDR2 are MRHNA and SNTAGT. The CDR3 covers 17 residues. The CDR3 here is CASSPRPGTSGAGELFF. Here the CDR3 DNA reads TGTGCCAGCAGCCCCCGCCCCGGGACTAGCGGGGCCGGGGAGCTGTTTTTT.

The DNA of the CDR3 is TGTGCCAGCAGCTTAGGGACAACCCTGGGAGCTTTCTTT. Translation gives CASSLGTTLGAFF. This chain uses TRBV7-2 with TRBJ1-1, with D perhaps matching TRBD1 (5 bases). The CDR3 covers 13 residues. V lost 1 base and J 10 bases, leaving 13 bases between the germline ends. Germline V CDR1 and CDR2: SGHTA, FQGNSA.

This sequence joins TRBV5-6 and TRBJ2-5; D perhaps matches TRBD1 (6 bases). Germline V gene lookup returns CDR1 SGHDT and CDR2 YYEEEE. Deletions cut 0 bases from V and 5 bases from J, with 14 bases between. The CDR3 is made up of 15 amino acids. The CDR3 sequence is CASSLGYGGGETQYF. The CDR3 bases are TGTGCCAGCAGCTTGGGTTATGGGGGCGGGGAGACCCAGTACTTC.

This clone was picked up a small number of times. This chain links TRBV6-4 with TRBJ2-2; 10 nucleotides align to TRBD2. This CDR3 is built from 14 residues. The germline V gene encodes CDR1 MRHNA and CDR2 SNTAGT. Trimming removed 6 bases from V and 3 bases from J; junction bases left unmatched: 1. The CDR3 DNA is TGTGCCAGCAGCAGCGGGAGGGACACCGGGGAGCTGTTTTTT. Its translation: CASSSGRDTGELFF.

The chain carries TRBV5-4 and TRBJ2-5; 8 nucleotides match TRBD2. The V segment lost 0 bases and the J segment 2 bases; nucleotides outside the gene matches: 3. CDR3 length: 15 amino acids. The germline V gene has CDR1 SGHNT and CDR2 YYREEE (reference sequence). As DNA, the CDR3 is TGTGCCAGCAGCTTGGAGCCTAGCGGGCAAGAGACCCAGTACTTC. This codes for CASSLEPSGQETQYF.

The V call is TRBV7-2, the J call TRBJ2-7, with 11 bases aligning to TRBD1. CDR3 length: 14 amino acids. V lost 7 bases to trimming and J lost 1 base; unmatched junction nucleotides: 3. CDR1 SGHTA and CDR2 FQGNSA come from the germline V gene. CDR3 nucleotide sequence: TGTGCCAGCAACGGACAGGGGGCGTCCTACGAGCAGTACTTC. As protein: CASNGQGASYEQYF.

The chain has TRBV5-1 and TRBJ2-1, with 11 bases that match TRBD2. The CDR3 is 13 amino acids. Germline values: CDR1 SGHRS, CDR2 YFSETQ. V gave up 7 bases and J gave up 6 bases; unmatched junction bases: 3. This CDR3 is CASELAGVNEQFF. The CDR3 nucleotides read TGCGCCAGCGAACTAGCGGGAGTCAATGAGCAGTTCTTC. The variable domain in full, with the rest retrieved from reference TRBV5-1 and TRBJ2-1, is KAGVTQTPRYLIKTRGQQVTLSCSPISGHRSVSWYQQTPGQGLQFLFEYFSETQRNKGNFPGRFSGRQFSNSRSEMNVSTLELGDSALYLCASELAGVNEQFFGPGTRLTVL.

The chain recombines TRBV5-4 with TRBJ2-7; 9 bases map to TRBD2. The V segment lost 3 bases and the J segment 0 bases; nucleotides outside the gene matches: 10. Germline V gene lookup returns CDR1 SGHNT and CDR2 YYREEE (reference sequence). There are 17 residues in the CDR3. The CDR3 region is CASSSAAYSGSSYEQYF. CDR3 coding DNA: TGTGCCAGCAGCTCGGCAGCCTATAGCGGGAGCTCCTACGAGCAGTACTTC.

This chain joins TRBV4-3 and TRBJ2-7, with 9 bases identical to TRBD2. CDR3 length equals 15 residues. Germline V gene lookup returns CDR1 LGHNA and CDR2 YSLEER. Trimming removed 2 bases from V and 2 bases from J; junction bases left unmatched: 4. The CDR3: CASSQQIAGAYEQYF. In DNA, the CDR3 is TGCGCCAGCAGCCAACAAATAGCGGGAGCCTACGAGCAGTACTTC.

The rearrangement uses TRBV4-2 and TRBJ2-1, with TRBD2 matching over 7 bases. Germline V gene sequence: CDR1 LGHNA, CDR2 YNFKEQ. The CDR3 has 18 amino acids. The V and J ends lost 0 bases and 7 bases, in that order; junction bases with no gene match: 15. In DNA form, the CDR3 reads TGTGCCAGCAGCCAAGAGGTCGGTGGAAGCGGGGCTCTTAATGAGCAGTTCTTC. Amino acids: CASSQEVGGSGALNEQFF.